Below, 3 T cell receptor beta chains from the same sample are listed, as sequenced in a study of T cell repertoires in cytomegalovirus infection. Antigen specificity for these receptors is unknown. TCRdb reprocessed the reads with MiXCR, giving one entry per CDR3 protein. The top ten clones hold about 14% of a sample with 250,000 to 400,000 distinct CDR3 sequences, around 25% of them seen once. The material sequenced was cultured PBMCs, taken from culture after CMV antigen stimulation. These TCRs come from a human donor in good health (CMV status not recorded). Some clones in this sample may be carry-over from other donors' samples.

This clonotype was counted at least ten times. The chain links TRBV7-2 to TRBJ2-4; maybe TRBD1 (6 bases). The V end was cut by 5 bases, the J end by 3 bases, with 26 bases between. The length of the CDR3 is 19 residues. The V gene's germline CDR1 is SGHTA and CDR2 FQGNSA. The CDR3 DNA reads as TGTGCCAGCAGCGAGCGAGCTCGGAGCGTAGGGGGTGTCAAAAACATTCAGTACTTC. Protein: CASSERARSVGGVKNIQYF.

This clonotype showed up many times. V gene TRBV7-2 combines with J gene TRBJ2-2; D ambiguous. Germline V CDR1 and CDR2: SGHTA, FQGNSA. CDR3 length: 15 residues. Trimming pared 2 bases from V and 6 bases from J, leaving 13 bases between. The CDR3, as DNA: TGTGCCAGCAGCTTAACGCAAACCGCGGCCGGGGAGCTGTTTTTT. Translation gives CASSLTQTAAGELFF.

The chain joins TRBV4-1 to TRBJ1-1, with TRBD1 as a possible D gene (6 bases). There are 13 residues in the CDR3. CDR1 is MGHRA, CDR2 YSYEKL, per germline. Trimming removed 1 base at V and 7 bases at J, with 10 bases between. CDR3 sequence (DNA): TGCGCCAGCAGCCAAGGGGGGGCGGGTGAAGCTTTCTTT. Amino acid sequence: CASSQGGAGEAFF.